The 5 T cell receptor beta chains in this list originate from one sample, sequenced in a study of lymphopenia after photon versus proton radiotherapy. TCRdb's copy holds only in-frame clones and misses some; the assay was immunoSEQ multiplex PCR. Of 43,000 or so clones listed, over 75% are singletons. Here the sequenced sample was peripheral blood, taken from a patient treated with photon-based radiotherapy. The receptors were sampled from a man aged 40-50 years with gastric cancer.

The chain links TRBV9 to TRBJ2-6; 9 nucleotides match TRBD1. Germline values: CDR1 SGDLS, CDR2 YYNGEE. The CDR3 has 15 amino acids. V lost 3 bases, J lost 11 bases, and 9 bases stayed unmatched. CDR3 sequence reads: CASSATTGGSDVLTF. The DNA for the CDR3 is TGTGCCAGCAGCGCAACGACAGGGGGTTCTGACGTCCTGACTTTC.

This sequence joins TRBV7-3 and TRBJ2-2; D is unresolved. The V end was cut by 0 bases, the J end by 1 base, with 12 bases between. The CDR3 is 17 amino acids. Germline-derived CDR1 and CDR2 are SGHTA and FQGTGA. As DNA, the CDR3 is TGTGCCAGCAGCTTAACTTTAGGTTCTGGGAACACCGGGGAGCTGTTTTTT. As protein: CASSLTLGSGNTGELFF.

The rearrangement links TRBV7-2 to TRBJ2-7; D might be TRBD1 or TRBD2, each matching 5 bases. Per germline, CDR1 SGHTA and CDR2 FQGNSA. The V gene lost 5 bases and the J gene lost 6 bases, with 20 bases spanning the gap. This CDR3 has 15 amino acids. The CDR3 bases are TGTGCCAGCAGCCCAACCGTACGAGGGGTAGGCGAGCAGTACTTC. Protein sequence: CASSPTVRGVGEQYF.

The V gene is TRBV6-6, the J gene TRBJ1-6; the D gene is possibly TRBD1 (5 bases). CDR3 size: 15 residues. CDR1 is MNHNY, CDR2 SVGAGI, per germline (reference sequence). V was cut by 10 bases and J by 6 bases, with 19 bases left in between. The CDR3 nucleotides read TGTGCCACCCGGGAAGCGGGGACGGCTAATTCACCCCTCCACTTT. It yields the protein CATREAGTANSPLHF.

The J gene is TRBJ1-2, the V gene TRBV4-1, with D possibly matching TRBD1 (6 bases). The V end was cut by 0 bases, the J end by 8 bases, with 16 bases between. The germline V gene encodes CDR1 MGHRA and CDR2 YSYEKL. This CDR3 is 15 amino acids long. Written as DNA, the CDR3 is TGCGCCAGCAGCCAAGATGGGGGCGACAGGAGGGGCTACACCTTC. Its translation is CASSQDGGDRRGYTF.